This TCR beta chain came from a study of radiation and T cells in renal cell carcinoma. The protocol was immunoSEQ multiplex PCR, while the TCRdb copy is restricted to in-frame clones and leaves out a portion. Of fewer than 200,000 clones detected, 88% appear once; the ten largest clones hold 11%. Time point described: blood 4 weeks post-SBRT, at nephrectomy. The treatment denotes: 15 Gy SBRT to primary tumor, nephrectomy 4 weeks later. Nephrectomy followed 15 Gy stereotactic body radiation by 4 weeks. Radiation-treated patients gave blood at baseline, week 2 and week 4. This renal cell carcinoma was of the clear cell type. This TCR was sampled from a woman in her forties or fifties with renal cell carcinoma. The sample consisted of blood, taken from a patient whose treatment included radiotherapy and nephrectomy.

The DNA for the CDR3 is TGTGCCATCAGTGGGGCGGCGGGGCAGACCCAGTACTTC. This codes for CAISGAAGQTQYF. The chain links TRBV10-3 to TRBJ2-5, with D possibly TRBD2 on 6 matching bases. The length of the CDR3 is 13 residues. Trimming took 4 bases from V and 6 from J, leaving 12 bases between them. Germline lookup yields CDR1 ENHRY and CDR2 SYGVKD.